This TCR beta chain was sequenced during a study of neurological immune-mediated disorders. This clonotype has a count of ten or more. Its specificity is unknown. TCRdb used MiXCR to reprocess the 5' RACE reads, holding one entry per CDR3 protein. The sample yields about 66,000 distinct CDR3 sequences, 3.5% to 5% seen once. Study-level findings and limits: Multiple sclerosis, the disease with the least TCR clonal expansion, fell below healthy controls, whereas HTLV-1-associated myelopathy showed the most.

Germline lookup yields CDR1 DFQATT and CDR2 SNEGSKA (reference sequence). CDR3 length equals 14 residues. The trim removed 0 bases at V and 4 bases at J, leaving 4 bases unmatched. Sequencing used PBMCs. The rearrangement links TRBV20-1 to TRBJ2-3; 7 bases match TRBD2. This TCR was recovered from a man aged 30-40 years with multiple sclerosis. CDR3: CSARDRAGADTQYF. For the CDR3, the DNA is TGCAGTGCTAGAGACCGGGCGGGGGCAGATACGCAGTATTTT.